This T cell receptor (beta chain) was found in a study of CD8+CD57+ T cells in acquired aplastic anemia. Overall study: DNA recovered from sorted CD4+ and CD8+ cells had a mean of about 3.5 ug. An average of roughly 10 million reads for CD4+ cells was obtained from healthy donors.

The template used for profiling TCR beta VDJ and CDR3 was genomic DNA. One entry per CDR3 protein results from TCRdb running MiXCR on the reads. The sample lists hundreds of thousands of distinct CDR3 sequences, 55% to 75% seen once, with under 5% in the top ten. The CDR3 contains 12 residues. V was clipped by 6 bases and J by 3 bases, with 8 bases between them. Findings and caveats of the study: Patients and controls shared under 35 CD8+ CDR3 sequences, which appeared highly expressed in patients and within their immunodominant clones.

In the case of this clonotype: Its antigen is undetermined.

This rearrangement joins TRBV12-3 or TRBV12-4 to TRBJ1-2; D remains ambiguous. The TCR was taken from a human donor in good health, serving as a control. Sequences were obtained from sorted CD4+, CD8+, or CD8+CD57+ T cells (not recorded which) from PBMCs. CDR3: CASRWLHYGYTF. CDR3 DNA sequence: TGTGCCAGCAGGTGGCTACACTATGGCTACACCTTC.